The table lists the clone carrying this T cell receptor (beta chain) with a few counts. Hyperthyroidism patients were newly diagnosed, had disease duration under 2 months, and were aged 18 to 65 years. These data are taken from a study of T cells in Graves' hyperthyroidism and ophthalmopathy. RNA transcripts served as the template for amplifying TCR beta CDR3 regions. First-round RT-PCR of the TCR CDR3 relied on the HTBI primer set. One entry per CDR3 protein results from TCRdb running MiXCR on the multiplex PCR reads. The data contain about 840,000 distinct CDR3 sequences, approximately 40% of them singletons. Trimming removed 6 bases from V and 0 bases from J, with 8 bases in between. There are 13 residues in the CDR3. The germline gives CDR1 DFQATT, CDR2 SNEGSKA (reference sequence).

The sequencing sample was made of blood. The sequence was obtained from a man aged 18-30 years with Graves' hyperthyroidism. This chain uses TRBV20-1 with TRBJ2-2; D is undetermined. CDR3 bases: TGCAGTGCGACGACTGCGAACACCGGGGAGCTGTTTTTT. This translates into CSATTANTGELFF.